Listed here are 32 T cell receptor beta chains from one sample, sequenced in a study of blood T cell repertoires in COVID-19. The protocol was immunoSEQ multiplex PCR, while the TCRdb copy is restricted to in-frame clones and leaves out a portion. The sample holds 110,000 or so clones, about 84% seen once. Sequencing was carried out using peripheral blood. The origin of the receptors is a man aged 50 to 59 with acute or convalescent COVID-19.

CDR3 in DNA: TGTGCAAGTCGCTTCCTTGGACTCCTCTCTGGAAACACCATATATTTT. Translating it yields CASRFLGLLSGNTIYF. The chain combines TRBV12-2 with TRBJ1-3. TRBV12-2 is a recognized pseudogene. The CDR3 is 16 residues long.

The rearrangement joins TRBV2 to TRBJ1-5; 8 nucleotides agree with TRBD1. V trimming: 10 bases; J trimming: 2 bases; junction bases outside the gene matches: 10. CDR3 size: 15 residues. Germline values: CDR1 SNHLY, CDR2 FYNNEI. CDR3 nucleotides: TGTGCCACTACAAGCAGGGGGCTGGGCAATCAGCCCCAGCATTTT. It translates to CATTSRGLGNQPQHF.

V gene TRBV27 combines with J gene TRBJ1-2; D might be TRBD1 (5 bases). The CDR3 extends over 15 amino acids. Trimming removed 4 bases at V and 4 bases at J, with 16 bases between. Germline CDR1 MNHEY, CDR2 SMNVEV (reference sequence). The DNA of the CDR3 is TGTGCCAGCAGTTCGGGTGCAGGGAGGGCCTATGGCTACACCTTC. Residues: CASSSGAGRAYGYTF.

The CDR3 loop is CASSIVRDQPQHF. DNA for the CDR3: TGTGCCAGTAGTATAGTTCGCGATCAGCCCCAGCATTTT. V gene TRBV19 combines with J gene TRBJ1-5, with unresolved D. Between the trimmed V and J ends, which lost 1 base and 5 bases, there was a span of 6 bases. Germline V gene sequence: CDR1 LNHDA, CDR2 SQIVND (reference sequence). The CDR3 loop spans 13 amino acids.

V usage is TRBV11-2 and J usage is TRBJ1-2; tentative D call: TRBD1 (5 bases). CDR1 and CDR2 from the germline V gene are SGHAT and FQNNGV. The CDR3 is 12 residues long. Trimming stripped 6 bases from V and 7 bases from J, with 12 bases between. CDR3 sequence (DNA): TGTGCCAGCAGTCTCAGGGAGGGTGGCTACACCTTC. Amino acids: CASSLREGGYTF.

The gene calls are TRBV19 and TRBJ2-1; 11 positions match TRBD2. The CDR3 sequence is 13 residues long. From germline, CDR1 is LNHDA and CDR2 SQIVND (reference sequence). The V and J ends lost 9 bases and 4 bases, in that order; junction bases with no gene match: 2. As DNA, the CDR3 is TGTGCCAGCAGGACTAGCGGGTACAATGAGCAGTTCTTC. It yields the protein CASRTSGYNEQFF.

The chain employs TRBV7-2 and TRBJ2-7; 7 nucleotides match TRBD1. Germline V gene sequence: CDR1 SGHTA, CDR2 FQGNSA. This CDR3 region has 14 residues. V lost 0 bases to trimming and J lost 6 bases; unmatched junction nucleotides: 5. The chain's CDR3 is CASSLAVTGVEQYV. The CDR3 nucleotides are TGTGCCAGCAGCTTAGCTGTAACAGGGGTCGAGCAGTACGTC.

J is TRBJ1-3 and V is TRBV9; no definite D call. Deletions cut 0 bases from V and 0 bases from J, with 4 bases between. The germline CDR1 and CDR2 sequences are SGDLS and YYNGEE. This CDR3 is 14 amino acids long. CDR3 in amino acids: CASSVDHSGNTIYF. In nucleotides, the CDR3 is TGTGCCAGCAGCGTAGATCACTCTGGAAACACCATATATTTT.

The chain uses TRBV7-9 and TRBJ2-7; 8 nucleotides line up with TRBD1. The CDR3 extends over 14 amino acids. V dropped 4 bases and J dropped 2; count of bases not matched to a gene: 4. Germline CDR1 is SEHNR and CDR2 is FQNEAQ (reference sequence). CDR3: CASSSQGGTYEQYF. The CDR3 region has the DNA TGTGCCAGCAGCTCACAGGGGGGCACCTACGAGCAGTACTTC.

This chain joins TRBV5-1 and TRBJ1-1; TRBD1 matches at 7 bases. This CDR3 is 15 amino acids long. The V segment lost 3 bases and the J segment 2 bases; nucleotides outside the gene matches: 7. Germline values: CDR1 SGHRS, CDR2 YFSETQ. The CDR3 bases are TGCGCCAGCAGCTCCTCAGGGGGAGGCAACACTGAAGCTTTCTTT. Protein: CASSSSGGGNTEAFF.

This chain joins TRBV2 and TRBJ1-3, with TRBD1 matching 7 bases. The CDR3 extends over 14 amino acids. Germline lookup yields CDR1 SNHLY and CDR2 FYNNEI. J gave up 0 bases and V 5 bases, and 1 base lay outside the gene matches. The CDR3 reads CASSRDSSGNTIYF. CDR3 in DNA: TGTGCCAGCAGTAGGGACAGCTCTGGAAACACCATATATTTT.

The CDR3 DNA reads TGTGCCAGCGTAGCCAACCCAGCGGGGGAATGGGAGACCCAGTACTTC. Protein: CASVANPAGEWETQYF. The rearrangement joins TRBV3-1 (or the pseudogene TRBV3-2) to TRBJ2-5, with 8 bases identical to TRBD2. In germline, CDR1 is LGHDT, CDR2 YNNKEL (reference sequence). This CDR3 is 16 amino acids long. Trimming cost V 8 bases and J 5 bases; bases outside gene matches: 16.

The V and J genes are TRBV5-4 and TRBJ2-3; TRBD2 might be the D (6 bases). V was cut by 1 base and J by 10 bases, with 10 bases left in between. The CDR3 spans 12 residues. Germline lookup yields CDR1 SGHNT and CDR2 YYREEE (reference sequence). The CDR3 here is CASSLQGGAQYF. CDR3 sequence (DNA): TGTGCCAGCAGCTTGCAAGGAGGGGCGCAGTATTTT. Complete variable domain (other parts from reference TRBV5-4 and TRBJ2-3): ETGVTQSPTHLIKTRGQQVTLRCSSQSGHNTVSWYQQALGQGPQFIFQYYREEENGRGNFPPRFSGLQFPNYSSELNVNALELDDSALYLCASSLQGGAQYFGPGTRLTVL.

The chain recombines TRBV28 with TRBJ1-6; a weak D match, TRBD1 (5 bases). This CDR3 has 15 amino acids. V lost 5 bases to trimming and J lost 4 bases, with 12 bases between them. CDR1 is MDHEN and CDR2 is SYDVKM in the germline V gene. The CDR3 bases are TGTGCCAGCAGTACCCCAACAGGATATAATTCACCCCTCCACTTT. It is translated as CASSTPTGYNSPLHF.

The chain couples TRBV5-1 to TRBJ2-3; 8 bases align to TRBD2. The ends lost 0 bases at V and 4 bases at J; junction bases unmatched: 4. The length of the CDR3 is 15 residues. Germline loops: CDR1 SGHRS, CDR2 YFSETQ. CDR3 DNA sequence: TGCGCCAGCAGCTTGGTCGGGGGGGGCCCAGATACGCAGTATTTT. Residues: CASSLVGGGPDTQYF.

The V and J genes are TRBV6-5 and TRBJ2-7, with D possibly matching TRBD1 (7 bases). The CDR3 is made up of 15 amino acids. Germline lookup yields CDR1 MNHEY and CDR2 SVGAGI. The ends were cut back, 5 bases at V and 2 bases at J, with 16 bases in the middle. The CDR3 is CASSTSFQGAYEQYF. The CDR3, as DNA: TGTGCCAGCAGTACTAGCTTCCAGGGGGCCTACGAGCAGTACTTC.

The genes are TRBV6-2 or TRBV6-3 and TRBJ1-6, with D perhaps TRBD1 (5 bases). Trimming removed 4 bases at V and 4 bases at J, with 14 bases between. CDR1 MNHEY and CDR2 SVGEGT come from the germline V gene. The CDR3 contains 16 residues. The CDR3 DNA is TGTGCCAGCAGTTTTCAGGGCGGGGGTTATAATTCACCCCTCCACTTT. This translates into CASSFQGGGYNSPLHF.

The sample holds a few counts of this clone. The genes are TRBV6-1 and TRBJ2-1; D remains unclear. Germline V gene lookup returns CDR1 MNHNS and CDR2 SASEGT. Trimming removed 2 bases at V and 5 bases at J, with 10 bases between. The length of the CDR3 is 14 residues. The CDR3 region is CASSELPHNNEQFF. The CDR3 nucleotides read TGTGCCAGCAGTGAACTCCCGCACAACAATGAGCAGTTCTTC.

J is TRBJ2-7 and V is TRBV5-1; D might be TRBD2 (6 bases). CDR3 length equals 13 residues. Germline-derived CDR1 and CDR2 are SGHRS and YFSETQ. The V end lost 0 bases, the J end lost 3 bases, and 7 bases lay between the germline ends. DNA of the CDR3: TGCGCCAGCAGCTTGGCCGGGAGCTACGAGCAGTACTTC. This gives the protein CASSLAGSYEQYF.

The CDR3 is CASSFLITGGTEAFF. CDR3 bases: TGTGCCAGTAGTTTCCTCATTACAGGGGGCACTGAAGCTTTCTTT. The chain has TRBV19 and TRBJ1-1, with 8 bases identical to TRBD1. Losses at the gene ends were 5 bases for V and 4 bases for J; bases not matched to a gene: 9. This CDR3 is built from 15 residues. CDR1 is LNHDA, CDR2 SQIVND, per germline (reference sequence).

V gene TRBV7-8 combines with J gene TRBJ2-1; a possible D gene is TRBD1 (5 bases). Per germline, CDR1 SGHVS and CDR2 FQNEAQ. The V and J ends lost 6 bases and 0 bases respectively, with 9 bases between them. This CDR3 has 14 amino acids. CDR3 sequence: CASRQVSSYNEQFF. In DNA form, the CDR3 reads TGTGCCAGCAGACAGGTCAGCTCCTACAATGAGCAGTTCTTC.

The genes are TRBV10-2 and TRBJ1-5; TRBD1 is a possible D gene (6 bases). Trimming took 4 bases from V and 7 from J, leaving 11 bases between them. CDR1 and CDR2 (germline): WSHSY, SAAADI. The CDR3 runs to 13 residues. CDR3 region: CASSVQGKQPQHF. CDR3 coding DNA: TGCGCCAGCAGTGTACAGGGAAAACAGCCCCAGCATTTT.

V is TRBV4-1 and J is TRBJ2-3; D gene uncertain. The V gene lost 1 base and the J gene lost 2 bases, with 10 bases spanning the gap. This CDR3 is built from 15 residues. The germline V gene has CDR1 MGHRA and CDR2 YSYEKL. The CDR3 is CASSQVISVTDTQYF. The CDR3 DNA sequence: TGCGCCAGCAGCCAAGTTATTTCGGTCACAGATACGCAGTATTTT.

This clone was counted once. CDR3 protein: CASSLGGGSVREQFF. The CDR3 nucleotides are TGTGCCAGCAGTTTGGGAGGGGGTTCCGTACGGGAGCAGTTCTTC. V usage is TRBV27 and J usage is TRBJ2-1; D possibly corresponds to TRBD2 (7 bases). CDR1 is MNHEY, CDR2 SMNVEV, per germline (reference sequence). CDR3 length equals 15 residues. V was pared by 3 bases and J by 10 bases, with 19 bases between.

The gene calls are TRBV2 and TRBJ1-3; D is unclear. CDR3 size: 15 residues. The V end was cut by 2 bases, the J end by 0 bases, with 8 bases between. Germline V gives CDR1 SNHLY, CDR2 FYNNEI. Here the CDR3 reads CASSESRNSGNTIYF. CDR3 in DNA: TGTGCCAGCAGTGAAAGCAGGAACTCTGGAAACACCATATATTTT.

This chain links TRBV7-6 with TRBJ2-3; possible D gene TRBD1, 6 bases. The CDR3 has 15 residues. The germline V gene has CDR1 SGHVS and CDR2 FNYEAQ. Trimming took 3 bases from V and 2 from J, leaving 12 bases between them. The CDR3 DNA reads TGTGCCAGCAGCTTTGTACAGGGCATCACAGATACGCAGTATTTT. It translates to CASSFVQGITDTQYF.

The rearrangement uses TRBV5-1 and TRBJ2-2; D unclear. The V end lost 1 base, the J end lost 2 bases, and 12 bases lay between the germline ends. Germline-derived CDR1 and CDR2 are SGHRS and YFSETQ. This CDR3 region has 16 residues. The CDR3 coding sequence is TGCGCCAGCAGCTTGATCCCGCTGGCCAACACCGGGGAGCTGTTTTTT. Protein: CASSLIPLANTGELFF.

The gene calls are TRBV6-6 and TRBJ2-2; D is ambiguous. Germline lookup yields CDR1 MNHNY and CDR2 SVGAGI (reference sequence). This CDR3 is 14 amino acids long. The V gene lost 6 bases and the J gene lost 0 bases, with 8 bases spanning the gap. The CDR3 loop reads CASSRDTNTGELFF. DNA of the CDR3: TGTGCCAGCAGCCGTGACACGAACACCGGGGAGCTGTTTTTT.

The chain combines TRBV28 with TRBJ2-1; D gene ambiguous. Per the germline V gene, CDR1 is MDHEN and CDR2 is SYDVKM. Trimming shortened V by 4 bases and J by 8 bases, and 6 bases separated the two germline ends. The CDR3 contains 11 residues. The CDR3 is CASSSLDEQFF. CDR3 in DNA: TGTGCCAGCAGTTCTCTCGATGAGCAGTTCTTC.

The CDR3 DNA follows: TGCGCCAGCAGAGTGACAGGGGCCCTTGAAGCTTTCTTT. Translating it yields CASRVTGALEAFF. This chain links TRBV5-1 with TRBJ1-1; 8 bases are shared with TRBD1. Germline CDR1 and CDR2: SGHRS and YFSETQ. V dropped 5 bases and J dropped 7; count of bases not matched to a gene: 7. CDR3 size: 13 residues. The full variable domain, its missing parts supplied by reference TRBV5-1 and TRBJ1-1, is KAGVTQTPRYLIKTRGQQVTLSCSPISGHRSVSWYQQTPGQGLQFLFEYFSETQRNKGNFPGRFSGRQFSNSRSEMNVSTLELGDSALYLCASRVTGALEAFFGQGTRLTVV.

The chain recombines TRBV5-5 with TRBJ1-2; the match to TRBD1 covers 7 bases. CDR1 is SGHKS, CDR2 YYEKEE, per germline (reference sequence). V gave up 4 bases and J gave up 7 bases; unmatched junction bases: 19. There are 17 residues in the CDR3. The CDR3 sequence: CASSPLEEGASSFGYTF. The CDR3 coding sequence is TGTGCCAGCAGCCCCCTTGAGGAGGGGGCGAGTTCCTTTGGCTACACCTTC.

The chain links TRBV6-4 to TRBJ2-3; TRBD1 matches at 10 bases. CDR1 and CDR2 from the germline V gene are MRHNA and SNTAGT. This CDR3 spans 19 amino acids. Trimming at V came to 4 bases and at J to 2 bases, leaving 15 bases not matched to a gene. CDR3 residues: CASSAGQGVELAATDTQYF. CDR3 nucleotide sequence: TGTGCCAGCAGTGCCGGACAGGGGGTAGAACTAGCGGCCACAGATACGCAGTATTTT.